This T cell receptor (beta chain) was observed in a study of control samples from healthy donors and cancer patients. Generated by immunoSEQ multiplex PCR, the TCRdb table keeps only in-frame clones and is missing some. The sample lists tens of thousands of clones, approximately 90% occurring once. Sequencing was carried out using PBMCs. The TCR comes from a man aged 25 to 40 with colorectal cancer.

The CDR3 loop reads CAWRTDSVYSPLHF. In DNA form, the CDR3 reads TGTGCCTGGAGGACTGATAGTGTTTATTCACCCCTCCACTTT. The rearrangement links TRBV30 to TRBJ1-6; D remains ambiguous. Trimming pared 3 bases from V and 8 bases from J, leaving 14 bases between. Germline V lookup: CDR1 GTSNPN, CDR2 SVGIG (reference sequence). This CDR3 comprises 14 residues.